This TCR beta chain was retrieved from a study of regulatory T cells in long-lasting Graves disease. TCR beta libraries were built with iRepertoire HTBI primers and Arm-PCR of CDR3 regions. TCRdb reprocessed the multiplex PCR reads via MiXCR and lists one record per CDR3 protein. The data hold approximately 310,000 distinct CDR3 sequences, with about 18% observed a single time. CDR1 and CDR2 from the germline V gene are DFQATT and SNEGSKA (reference sequence). CDR3 length: 12 amino acids. V lost 7 bases and J 6 bases, leaving 14 bases between the germline ends. The sample holds a few counts of this clonotype. Specified time point: newly diagnosed GD, antithyroid drugs for less than 3 months. The TCR library was made from RNA that had been extracted from PBMCs in TRIzol.

This sequence joins TRBV20-1 and TRBJ2-3; TRBD1 is a possible D gene (6 bases). The source material was peripheral blood mononuclear cells (PBMCs), sampled at new diagnosis, from a patient treated with antithyroid drugs. This sequence was found in a female donor with Graves disease. Written as DNA, the CDR3 is TGCAGTGTTCAACAGGGAACGGATACGCAGTATTTT. Protein product: CSVQQGTDTQYF.